This TCR beta chain was documented in a study of beta chain features in type 1 diabetes. Study-wide results and caveats: All four CD4+ subsets of Type 1 diabetes patients contained TCRB CDR3s that were moderately but significantly shorter.

One heparinised blood draw, averaging around 0.12 L, came from each donor. A remark on this clone: Its antigen is not known.

V shed 9 bases, J shed 2 bases, and the junction held 7 bases outside the gene matches. The CDR3 has 15 residues. The V gene's germline CDR1 is SGHRS and CDR2 YFSETQ. The study reverse transcribed the entire isolated RNA, so it sequenced expressed TCRB transcripts. Some clones are missing from TCRdb's copy, which holds only in-frame ones; the method was immunoSEQ multiplex PCR. The data contain approximately 170,000 clones, 7% to 9% of them singletons. The gene calls are TRBV5-1 and TRBJ2-3, with 12 bases aligning to TRBD2. This clonotype was obtained from a young man with type 1 diabetes. Sequences were obtained from central memory CD4+ T cells from blood. Written as DNA, the CDR3 is TGCGCCACCAAACTAGCGGGGGGTTCCACAGATACGCAGTATTTT. Its translation is CATKLAGGSTDTQYF.